This entry concerns a single T cell receptor beta chain. A sample-barcoded 5' primer and a J-beta primer mix were used in a second PCR of roughly 6 to 11 cycles. A single record per CDR3 protein comes from TCRdb applying MiXCR to the 5' RACE reads. This sample has about 640,000 distinct CDR3 sequences, with about 53% found just once. The sample comes from a study of blood T cells in healthy people across ages. Trimming took off 0 bases at V and 0 bases at J, with 9 bases between the two ends. Germline V gene data show CDR1 as SGHRS and CDR2 as YFSETQ. The CDR3 runs to 16 residues. The source of this sequence is a man aged 55 to 70 in good health. Sequenced sample: blood. This sequence joins TRBV5-1 and TRBJ2-2; D unclear. The CDR3 DNA is TGCGCCAGCAGCTTGGGGGCAGGAACGAACACCGGGGAGCTGTTTTTT. Protein product: CASSLGAGTNTGELFF.